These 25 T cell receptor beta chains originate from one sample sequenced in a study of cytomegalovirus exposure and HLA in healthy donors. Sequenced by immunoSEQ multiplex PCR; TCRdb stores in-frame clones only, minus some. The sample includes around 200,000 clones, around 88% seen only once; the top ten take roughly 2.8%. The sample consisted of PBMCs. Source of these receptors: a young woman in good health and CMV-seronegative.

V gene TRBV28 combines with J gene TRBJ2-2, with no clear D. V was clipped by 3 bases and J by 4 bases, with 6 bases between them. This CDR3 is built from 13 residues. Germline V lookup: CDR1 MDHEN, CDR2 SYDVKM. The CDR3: CASSFVSTGELFF. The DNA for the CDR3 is TGTGCCAGCAGTTTTGTATCCACCGGGGAGCTGTTTTTT.

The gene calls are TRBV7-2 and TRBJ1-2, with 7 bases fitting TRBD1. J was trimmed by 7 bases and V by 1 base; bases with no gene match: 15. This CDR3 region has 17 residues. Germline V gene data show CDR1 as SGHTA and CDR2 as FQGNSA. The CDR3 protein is CASSLVAQGQSLSGYTF. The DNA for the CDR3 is TGTGCCAGCAGCTTAGTAGCCCAGGGACAGAGTCTAAGTGGCTACACCTTC.

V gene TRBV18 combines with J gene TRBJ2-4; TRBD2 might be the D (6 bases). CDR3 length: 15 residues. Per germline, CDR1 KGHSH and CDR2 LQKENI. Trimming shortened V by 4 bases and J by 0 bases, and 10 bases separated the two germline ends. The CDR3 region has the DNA TGTGCCAGCTCACATCGAGCGGGAGCCAAAAACATTCAGTACTTC. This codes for CASSHRAGAKNIQYF.

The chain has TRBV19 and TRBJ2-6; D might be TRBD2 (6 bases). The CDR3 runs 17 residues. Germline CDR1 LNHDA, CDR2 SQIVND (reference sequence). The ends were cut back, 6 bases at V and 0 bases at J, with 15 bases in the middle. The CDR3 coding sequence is TGTGCCAGTAGCCGGGGCCGGGGGACCTCTGGGGCCAACGTCCTGACTTTC. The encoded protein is CASSRGRGTSGANVLTF.

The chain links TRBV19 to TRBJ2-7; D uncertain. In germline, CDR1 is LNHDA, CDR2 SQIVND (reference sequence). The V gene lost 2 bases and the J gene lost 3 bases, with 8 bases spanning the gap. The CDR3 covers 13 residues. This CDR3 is CASSIRENYEQYF. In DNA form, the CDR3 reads TGTGCCAGTAGTATAAGAGAGAACTACGAGCAGTACTTC. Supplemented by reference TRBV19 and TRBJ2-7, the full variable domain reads DGGITQSPKYLFRKEGQNVTLSCEQNLNHDAMYWYRQDPGQGLRLIYYSQIVNDFQKGDIAEGYSVSREKKESFPLTVTSAQKNPTAFYLCASSIRENYEQYFGPGTRLTVT.

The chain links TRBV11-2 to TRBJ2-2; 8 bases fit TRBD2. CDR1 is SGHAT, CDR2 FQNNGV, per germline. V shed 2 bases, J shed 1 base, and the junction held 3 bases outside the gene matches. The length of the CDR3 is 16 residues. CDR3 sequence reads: CASSLPSGLNTGELFF. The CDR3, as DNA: TGTGCCAGCAGCTTACCTAGCGGGCTGAACACCGGGGAGCTGTTTTTT. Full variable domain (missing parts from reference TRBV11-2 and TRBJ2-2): EAGVAQSPRYKIIEKRQSVAFWCNPISGHATLYWYQQILGQGPKLLIQFQNNGVVDDSQLPKDRFSAERLKGVDSTLKIQPAKLEDSAVYLCASSLPSGLNTGELFFGEGSRLTVL.

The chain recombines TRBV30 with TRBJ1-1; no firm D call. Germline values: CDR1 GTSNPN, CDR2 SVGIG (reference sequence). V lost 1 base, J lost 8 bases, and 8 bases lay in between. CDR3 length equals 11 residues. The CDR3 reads CAWSGTGEAFF. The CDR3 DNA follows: TGTGCCTGGAGTGGGACGGGAGAAGCTTTCTTT.

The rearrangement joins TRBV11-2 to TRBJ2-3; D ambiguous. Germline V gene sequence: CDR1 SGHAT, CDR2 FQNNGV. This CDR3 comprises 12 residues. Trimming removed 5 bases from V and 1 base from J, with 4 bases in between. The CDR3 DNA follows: TGTGCCAGCAGCACACGCACAGATACGCAGTATTTT. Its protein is CASSTRTDTQYF.

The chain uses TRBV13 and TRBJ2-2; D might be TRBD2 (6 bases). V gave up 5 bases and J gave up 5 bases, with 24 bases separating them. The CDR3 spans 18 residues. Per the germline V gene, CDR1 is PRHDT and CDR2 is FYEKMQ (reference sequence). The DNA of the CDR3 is TGTGCCAGCAGCCCCAGTCCTGGGGAGGAGGAAGGTACCGGGGAGCTGTTTTTT. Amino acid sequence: CASSPSPGEEEGTGELFF.

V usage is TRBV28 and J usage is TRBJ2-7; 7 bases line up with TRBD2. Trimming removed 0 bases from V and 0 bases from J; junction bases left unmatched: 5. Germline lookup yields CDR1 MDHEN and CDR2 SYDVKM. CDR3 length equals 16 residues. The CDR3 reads CASSLWSLAASYEQYF. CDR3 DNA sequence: TGTGCCAGCAGTTTATGGAGTCTAGCGGCCTCCTACGAGCAGTACTTC.

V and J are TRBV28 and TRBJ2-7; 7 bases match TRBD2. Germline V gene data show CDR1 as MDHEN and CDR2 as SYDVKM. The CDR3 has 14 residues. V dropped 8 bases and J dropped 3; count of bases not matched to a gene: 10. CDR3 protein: CASQGREALYEQYF. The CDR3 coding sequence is TGTGCCAGCCAGGGTCGGGAGGCCCTCTACGAGCAGTACTTC.

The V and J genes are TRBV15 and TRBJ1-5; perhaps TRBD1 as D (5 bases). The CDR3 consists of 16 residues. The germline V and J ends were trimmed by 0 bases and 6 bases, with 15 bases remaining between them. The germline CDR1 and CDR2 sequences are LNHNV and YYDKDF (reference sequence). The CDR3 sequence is CATSRDGGGRAQPQHF. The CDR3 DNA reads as TGTGCCACCAGCAGAGACGGTGGGGGGAGGGCTCAGCCCCAGCATTTT. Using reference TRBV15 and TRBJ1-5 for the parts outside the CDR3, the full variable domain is DAMVIQNPRYQVTQFGKPVTLSCSQTLNHNVMYWYQQKSSQAPKLLFHYYDKDFNNEADTPDNFQSRRPNTSFCFLDIRSPGLGDTAMYLCATSRDGGGRAQPQHFGDGTRLSIL.

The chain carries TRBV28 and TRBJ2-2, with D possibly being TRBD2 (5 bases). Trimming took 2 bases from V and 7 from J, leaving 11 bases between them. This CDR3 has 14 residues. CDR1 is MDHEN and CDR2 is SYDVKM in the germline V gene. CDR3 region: CASSLRGMNGELFF. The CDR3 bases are TGTGCCAGCAGTTTACGAGGGATGAACGGGGAGCTGTTTTTT.

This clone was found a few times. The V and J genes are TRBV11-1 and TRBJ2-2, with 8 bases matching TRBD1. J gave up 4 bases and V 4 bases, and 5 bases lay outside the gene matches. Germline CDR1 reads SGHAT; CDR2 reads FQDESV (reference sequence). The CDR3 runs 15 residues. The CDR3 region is CASSSRGPGTGELFF. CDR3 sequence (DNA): TGTGCCAGCAGCTCCAGGGGGCCGGGCACCGGGGAGCTGTTTTTT.

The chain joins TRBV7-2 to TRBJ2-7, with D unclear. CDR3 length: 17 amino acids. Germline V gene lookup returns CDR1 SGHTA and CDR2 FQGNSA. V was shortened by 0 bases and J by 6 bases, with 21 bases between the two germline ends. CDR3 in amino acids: CASSLAGGEPNRAEQYF. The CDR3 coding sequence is TGTGCCAGCAGCTTAGCTGGTGGAGAGCCCAATAGAGCCGAGCAGTACTTC.

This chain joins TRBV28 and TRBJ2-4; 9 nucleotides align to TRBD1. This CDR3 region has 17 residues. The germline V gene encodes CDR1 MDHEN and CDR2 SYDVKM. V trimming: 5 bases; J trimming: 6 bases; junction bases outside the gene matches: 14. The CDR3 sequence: CASSRPRYRGRLNIQYF. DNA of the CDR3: TGTGCCAGCAGTCGTCCCCGGTACAGGGGGCGTTTAAACATTCAGTACTTC.

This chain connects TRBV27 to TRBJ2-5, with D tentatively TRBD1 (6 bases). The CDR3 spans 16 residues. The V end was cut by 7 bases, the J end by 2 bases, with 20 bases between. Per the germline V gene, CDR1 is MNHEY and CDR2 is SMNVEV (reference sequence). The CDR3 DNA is TGTGCCAGCACCCCGCTCGGCGACAGGAGACAAGAGACCCAGTACTTC. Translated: CASTPLGDRRQETQYF.

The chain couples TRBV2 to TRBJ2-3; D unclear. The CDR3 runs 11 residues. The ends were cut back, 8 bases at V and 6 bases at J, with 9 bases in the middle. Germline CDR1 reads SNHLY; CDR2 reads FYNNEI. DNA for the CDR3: TGTGCCAGCGAGGAGCCGGATACGCAGTATTTT. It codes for CASEEPDTQYF.

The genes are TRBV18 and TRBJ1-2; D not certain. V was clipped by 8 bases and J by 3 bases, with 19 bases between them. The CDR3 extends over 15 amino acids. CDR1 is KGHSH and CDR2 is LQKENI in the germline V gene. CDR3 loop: CASQLTEGSYYGYTF. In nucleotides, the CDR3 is TGTGCCAGCCAGCTCACAGAAGGATCCTACTATGGCTACACCTTC.

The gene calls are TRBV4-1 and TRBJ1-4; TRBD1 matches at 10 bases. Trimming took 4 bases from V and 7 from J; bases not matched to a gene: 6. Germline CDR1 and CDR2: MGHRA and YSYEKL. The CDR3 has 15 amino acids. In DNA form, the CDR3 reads TGCGCCAGCAGCCTGGGGGACAGGGGCAGTGAAAAACTGTTTTTT. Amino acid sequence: CASSLGDRGSEKLFF.

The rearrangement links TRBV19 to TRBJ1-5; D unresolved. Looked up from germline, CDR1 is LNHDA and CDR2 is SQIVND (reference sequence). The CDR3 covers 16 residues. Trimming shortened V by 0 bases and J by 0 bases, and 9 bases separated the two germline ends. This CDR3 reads CASSIELGVSNQPQHF. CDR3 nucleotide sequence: TGTGCCAGTAGTATAGAATTGGGAGTTAGCAATCAGCCCCAGCATTTT.

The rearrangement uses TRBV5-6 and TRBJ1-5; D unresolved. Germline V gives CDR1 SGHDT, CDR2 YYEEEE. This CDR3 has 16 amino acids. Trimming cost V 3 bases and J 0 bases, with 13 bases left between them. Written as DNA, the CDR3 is TGTGCCAGCAGCTCCCATTTGGGAGATAGCAATCAGCCCCAGCATTTT. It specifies CASSSHLGDSNQPQHF. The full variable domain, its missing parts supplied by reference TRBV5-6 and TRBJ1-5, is DAGVTQSPTHLIKTRGQQVTLRCSPKSGHDTVSWYQQALGQGPQFIFQYYEEEERQRGNFPDRFSGHQFPNYSSELNVNALLLGDSALYLCASSSHLGDSNQPQHFGDGTRLSIL.

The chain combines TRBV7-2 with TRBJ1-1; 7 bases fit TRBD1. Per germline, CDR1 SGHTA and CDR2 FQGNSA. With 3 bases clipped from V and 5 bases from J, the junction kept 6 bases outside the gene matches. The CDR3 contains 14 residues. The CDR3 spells CASSFGTAVTEAFF. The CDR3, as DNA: TGTGCCAGCAGCTTTGGGACAGCGGTTACTGAAGCTTTCTTT.

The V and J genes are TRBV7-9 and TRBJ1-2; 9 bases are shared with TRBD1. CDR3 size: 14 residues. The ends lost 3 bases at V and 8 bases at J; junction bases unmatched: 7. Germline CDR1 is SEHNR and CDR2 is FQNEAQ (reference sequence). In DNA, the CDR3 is TGTGCCAGCAGCTTGCCATCCGGGACAGGGGGCTACACCTTC. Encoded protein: CASSLPSGTGGYTF.

The CDR3 sequence: CASYSQDRYNQPQHF. The DNA of the CDR3 is TGTGCCAGTTACTCACAGGACAGGTACAATCAGCCCCAGCATTTT. V gene TRBV28 combines with J gene TRBJ1-5; 7 bases align to TRBD1. In germline, CDR1 is MDHEN, CDR2 SYDVKM. Germline trimming cut 9 bases from V and 3 bases from J; bases unmatched to any gene: 11. This CDR3 spans 15 amino acids.